The 22 T cell receptor beta chains given below trace back to one sample, sequenced in a study of cytomegalovirus exposure and HLA in healthy donors. The primer mix had 60 Vbeta and 13 Jbeta primers. Clones were read by immunoSEQ multiplex PCR, and TCRdb kept only the in-frame ones, dropping some. The profile covers about 140,000 clones, with 68% appearing a single time and about 10% taken by the ten largest. The source material was PBMCs. These receptors all come from a man younger than 45 in good health and CMV-seropositive.

The chain uses TRBV9 and TRBJ2-5, with D maybe TRBD1 (5 bases). Trimming cost V 0 bases and J 2 bases, with 14 bases left between them. The CDR3 is 16 residues long. Germline CDR1 SGDLS, CDR2 YYNGEE. CDR3 bases: TGTGCCAGCAGCGTAGCGGCCTCGGCAGGGCAAGAGACCCAGTACTTC. It specifies CASSVAASAGQETQYF. Full variable domain (remainder filled in from reference TRBV9 and TRBJ2-5): DSGVTQTPKHLITATGQRVTLRCSPRSGDLSVYWYQQSLDQGLQFLIQYYNGEERAKGNILERFSAQQFPDLHSELNLSSLELGDSALYFCASSVAASAGQETQYFGPGTRLLVL.

This chain links TRBV7-3 with TRBJ2-1; TRBD2 matches at 8 bases. After removal of 0 bases from V and 7 bases from J, the junction contained 5 bases not matched to a gene. Per the germline V gene, CDR1 is SGHTA and CDR2 is FQGTGA. CDR3 length equals 15 residues. The CDR3 loop reads CASSLTAGGRNEQFF. The CDR3 DNA reads as TGTGCCAGCAGCTTAACGGCGGGGGGTAGGAATGAGCAGTTCTTC.

Remarks on this clone: Other DNA sequences in this sample translate to the same CDR3. This chain connects TRBV6-5 to TRBJ1-1; unclear D gene. The germline gives CDR1 MNHEY, CDR2 SVGAGI. The V gene lost 4 bases and the J gene lost 7 bases, with 10 bases spanning the gap. The CDR3 has 12 residues. CDR3 loop: CASSSTGDEAFF. Here the CDR3 DNA reads TGTGCCAGCAGTTCTACGGGTGATGAAGCTTTCTTT.

The V and J genes are TRBV29-1 and TRBJ2-7; D might be TRBD2 (6 bases). The V end was cut by 4 bases, the J end by 2 bases, with 12 bases between. The CDR3 length is 13 residues. The germline gives CDR1 SQVTM, CDR2 ANQGSEA. CDR3 in amino acids: CSVVRRDPYEQYF. The CDR3 DNA reads as TGCAGCGTTGTTAGGAGGGACCCCTACGAGCAGTACTTC.

This clone was detected a few times. The chain links TRBV6-1 to TRBJ2-7; maybe TRBD2 (6 bases). CDR3 length equals 14 residues. Germline lookup yields CDR1 MNHNS and CDR2 SASEGT. V lost 2 bases and J lost 6, with 14 bases in between. This chain's CDR3 is CASSERGSQGEQYF. The CDR3 region has the DNA TGTGCCAGCAGTGAACGGGGGAGCCAAGGCGAGCAGTACTTC.

V gene TRBV5-5 combines with J gene TRBJ2-5, with TRBD2 identical over 7 bases. The CDR3 consists of 16 residues. Germline V CDR1 and CDR2: SGHKS, YYEKEE (reference sequence). V shed 6 bases and J 5 bases; nucleotides not matched to a gene: 16. In nucleotides, the CDR3 is TGTGCCAGCACCACCCTCCCGGGGAGGGAGGGCGAGACCCAGTACTTC. It specifies CASTTLPGREGETQYF.

There are many counts of this clone. The genes are TRBV30 and TRBJ2-1, with no clear D. The CDR3 loop spans 12 amino acids. The V and J ends lost 3 bases and 5 bases respectively, with 8 bases between them. In germline, CDR1 is GTSNPN, CDR2 SVGIG (reference sequence). The CDR3 here is CAWSTQDNEQFF. In DNA, the CDR3 is TGTGCCTGGAGCACCCAGGACAATGAGCAGTTCTTC. Full variable domain (remainder filled in from reference TRBV30 and TRBJ2-1): SQTIHQWPATLVQPVGSPLSLECTVEGTSNPNLYWYRQAAGRGLQLLFYSVGIGQISSEVPQNLSASRPQDRQFILSSKKLLLSDSGFYLCAWSTQDNEQFFGPGTRLTVL.

This chain joins TRBV18 and TRBJ2-7, with D perhaps TRBD1 (6 bases). The CDR3 runs 14 residues. Between the trimmed V and J ends, which lost 6 bases and 2 bases, there was a span of 14 bases. The germline CDR1 and CDR2 sequences are KGHSH and LQKENI. CDR3 coding DNA: TGTGCCAGCTCCCAGGGGACGACAGCCTACGAGCAGTACTTC. Protein sequence: CASSQGTTAYEQYF. Based on the CDR3 plus reference TRBV18 and TRBJ2-7, the full variable domain is NAGVMQNPRHLVRRRGQEARLRCSPMKGHSHVYWYRQLPEEGLKFMVYLQKENIIDESGMPKERFSAEFPKEGPSILRIQQVVRGDSAAYFCASSQGTTAYEQYFGPGTRLTVT.

The chain links TRBV7-3 to TRBJ2-7; D possibly corresponds to TRBD1 (6 bases). The V gene's germline CDR1 is SGHTA and CDR2 FQGTGA. This CDR3 has 15 residues. The V end was cut by 1 base, the J end by 6 bases, with 16 bases between. The CDR3 here is CASSLMPDRWGEQYF. The CDR3 nucleotides read TGTGCCAGCAGCTTAATGCCGGACAGATGGGGCGAGCAGTACTTC.

The chain recombines TRBV7-9 with TRBJ2-1, with TRBD2 identical over 9 bases. The germline gives CDR1 SEHNR, CDR2 FQNEAQ (reference sequence). This CDR3 comprises 14 residues. V lost 7 bases and J lost 10; bases outside the gene matches: 11. DNA of the CDR3: TGTGCCAGCACGCAAGCGGGAGGTTTGGGGGAGCAGTTCTTC. Translation gives CASTQAGGLGEQFF.

This clone occurred once. The chain uses TRBV19 and TRBJ2-1; 8 bases match TRBD2. Germline assignment: CDR1 LNHDA and CDR2 SQIVND (reference sequence). With 3 bases clipped from V and 8 bases from J, the junction kept 15 bases outside the gene matches. The length of the CDR3 is 17 residues. CDR3 DNA: TGTGCCAGTAGTATCTCTTTTCCGATAGCGGGAAGCGATGAGCAGTTCTTC. It translates to CASSISFPIAGSDEQFF.

The chain is built from TRBV9 and TRBJ2-7, with 10 positions matching TRBD2. This CDR3 region has 15 residues. V was clipped by 0 bases and J by 6 bases; unmatched bases: 6. CDR1 is SGDLS and CDR2 is YYNGEE in the germline V gene. CDR3 nucleotide sequence: TGTGCCAGCAGCGTAGGGGCTAGCGGGAGATTCGAGCAGTACTTC. Translated: CASSVGASGRFEQYF.

The chain links TRBV4-2 to TRBJ1-2; D perhaps matches TRBD1 (5 bases). CDR1 LGHNA and CDR2 YNFKEQ come from the germline V gene. The CDR3 covers 16 residues. Trimming cost V 1 base and J 2 bases, with 14 bases left between them. The CDR3 sequence: CASSQGGGAENYGYTF. The CDR3 bases are TGTGCCAGCAGCCAAGGGGGAGGGGCGGAGAACTATGGCTACACCTTC.

The chain combines TRBV2 with TRBJ2-5; TRBD2 agrees at 12 bases. Germline CDR1 reads SNHLY; CDR2 reads FYNNEI. CDR3 length equals 19 residues. V shed 0 bases and J 2 bases; nucleotides not matched to a gene: 10. The CDR3 here is CASSEARTLLAGGQETQYF. The CDR3 DNA sequence: TGTGCCAGCAGTGAAGCGCGGACCCTACTAGCGGGGGGTCAAGAGACCCAGTACTTC.

V gene TRBV5-1 combines with J gene TRBJ2-4; 10 nucleotides agree with TRBD2. Trimming cost V 2 bases and J 3 bases; bases outside gene matches: 5. Germline CDR1 and CDR2: SGHRS and YFSETQ. CDR3 length: 16 residues. This chain's CDR3 is CASSFTSGANKNIQYF. CDR3 DNA sequence: TGCGCCAGCAGCTTTACTAGCGGGGCAAACAAAAACATTCAGTACTTC.

The gene calls are TRBV6-5 and TRBJ2-3, with D possibly TRBD2 on 5 matching bases. Deletions cut 0 bases from V and 5 bases from J, with 12 bases between. There are 15 residues in the CDR3. Germline V gene lookup returns CDR1 MNHEY and CDR2 SVGAGI. CDR3 sequence: CASSYSMRGRDTQYF. The DNA of the CDR3 is TGTGCCAGCAGTTACTCGATGCGAGGGAGAGATACGCAGTATTTT.

The J gene is TRBJ1-2, the V gene TRBV11-2; D is possibly TRBD1 (6 bases). The CDR3 sequence is 14 residues long. V gave up 1 base and J gave up 7 bases, with 13 bases separating them. Germline values: CDR1 SGHAT, CDR2 FQNNGV. The CDR3 nucleotides read TGTGCCAGCAGCTTAGGCCAGGGGAGTCCTGGCTACACCTTC. It encodes CASSLGQGSPGYTF.

A few counts support this clone. The chain is built from TRBV6-5 and TRBJ1-1; perhaps TRBD1 as D (5 bases). V lost 6 bases and J lost 4, with 15 bases in between. Germline V CDR1 and CDR2: MNHEY, SVGAGI. The length of the CDR3 is 14 residues. The CDR3 sequence is CASRDRQKTTEAFF. CDR3 DNA sequence: TGTGCCAGCAGAGATCGACAGAAAACCACTGAAGCTTTCTTT.

V usage is TRBV18 and J usage is TRBJ2-5, with D possibly being TRBD1 (6 bases). The CDR3 loop spans 16 amino acids. Deletions cut 3 bases from V and 1 base from J, with 15 bases between. Germline-derived CDR1 and CDR2 are KGHSH and LQKENI. The chain's CDR3 is CASSPAALGGQETQYF. CDR3 nucleotides: TGTGCCAGCTCACCGGCAGCCCTAGGGGGCCAAGAGACCCAGTACTTC.

The gene calls are TRBV11-3 and TRBJ2-7, with 8 bases matching TRBD1. V lost 5 bases, J lost 6 bases, and 6 bases stayed unmatched. CDR1 and CDR2 from the germline V gene are SGHNT and YENEEA. The CDR3 has 13 amino acids. CDR3 nucleotides: TGTGCCAGCAGCGCGAGGACAGGGCCCGAGCAGTACTTC. This translates into CASSARTGPEQYF.

This clone was recorded only once. The gene calls are TRBV4-1 and TRBJ2-1; 7 bases agree with TRBD1. Germline V lookup: CDR1 MGHRA, CDR2 YSYEKL. J lost 2 bases, V lost 6 bases, and 7 bases had no gene match. This CDR3 is 15 amino acids long. In DNA, the CDR3 is TGCGCCAGCAGAGGACAGGCGGCCCCCTACAATGAGCAGTTCTTC. Protein sequence: CASRGQAAPYNEQFF.

The chain combines TRBV18 with TRBJ2-7; possible D gene TRBD1, 5 bases. The CDR3 runs 13 residues. Deletions cut 6 bases from V and 1 base from J, with 10 bases between. In germline, CDR1 is KGHSH, CDR2 LQKENI. The CDR3 loop is CASSSTESYEQYF. The CDR3 DNA is TGTGCCAGCTCCTCGACAGAATCCTACGAGCAGTACTTC.